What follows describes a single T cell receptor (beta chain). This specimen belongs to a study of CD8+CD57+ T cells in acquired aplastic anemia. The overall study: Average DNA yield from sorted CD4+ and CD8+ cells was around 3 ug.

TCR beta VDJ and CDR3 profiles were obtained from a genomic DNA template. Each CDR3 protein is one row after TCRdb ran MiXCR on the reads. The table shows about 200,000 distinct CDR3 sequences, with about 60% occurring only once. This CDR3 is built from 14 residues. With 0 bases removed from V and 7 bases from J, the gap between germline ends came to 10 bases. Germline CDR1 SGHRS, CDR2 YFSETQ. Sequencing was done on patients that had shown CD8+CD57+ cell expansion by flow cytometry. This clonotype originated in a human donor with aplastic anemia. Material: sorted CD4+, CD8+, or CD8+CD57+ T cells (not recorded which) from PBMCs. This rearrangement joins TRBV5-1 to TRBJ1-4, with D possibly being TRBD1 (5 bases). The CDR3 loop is CASSLAGTGEKLFF. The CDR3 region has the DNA TGCGCCAGCAGCTTGGCCGGGACGGGTGAAAAACTGTTTTTT.